This TCR beta chain appears in the sequencing data of a study of CD8 T cells in ankylosing spondylitis. In germline, CDR1 is MNHNS, CDR2 SASEGT. The ends were cut back, 7 bases at V and 6 bases at J, with 24 bases in the middle. The CDR3 contains 16 residues. By quantitative 5'-RACE with molecular barcodes, the TCR beta libraries were made. TCRdb used MiXCR to reprocess the 5' RACE reads, holding one entry per CDR3 protein. Of about 270,000 distinct CDR3 sequences in the sample, more than 25% are singletons; the top ten hold about 4.2%. Broader study findings: Apparently characteristic of ankylosing spondylitis blood was a TCR beta motif (about 8 highly homologous variants). Disease-linked clones reportedly showed significant enrichment in matched ankylosing spondylitis synovial fluid.

On this clonotype itself: The target antigen is unknown.

The sample consisted of blood, either unsorted or a sorted T cell fraction (not recorded which). This clonotype was sampled from a male donor with ankylosing spondylitis or in good health (not recorded which). The chain couples TRBV6-1 to TRBJ2-5; tentatively, D is TRBD2 (6 bases). CDR3 in DNA: TGTGCCAGCACCTCCCTGGCTCGCACGGGGAGGAAGACCCAGTACTTC. Translating gives CASTSLARTGRKTQYF.